These 23 T cell receptor beta chains came from one sample sequenced in a study of cytomegalovirus exposure and HLA in healthy donors. Repertoires were generated with immunoSEQ multiplex PCR, while TCRdb's copy carries only in-frame clones and drops some. The sample includes about 95,000 clones, 75% to 90% of them seen just once. Material for sequencing was PBMCs. The receptor set was obtained from a man younger than 30 in good health and CMV-seropositive.

The CDR3 nucleotides read TGTGCCACCAGCACGCCCCCACCGGGCAAAAACATTCAGTACTTC. Translated, it gives CATSTPPPGKNIQYF. The V gene is TRBV15, the J gene TRBJ2-4; no reliable D call. CDR1 and CDR2 (germline): LNHNV, YYDKDF (reference sequence). Trimming removed 4 bases at V and 3 bases at J, with 13 bases between. CDR3 size: 15 residues.

In its sample, this clone was seen a few times. This chain joins TRBV5-5 and TRBJ2-3; D is perhaps TRBD1 (6 bases). This CDR3 is built from 13 residues. The V and J ends lost 0 bases and 5 bases respectively, with 7 bases between them. Germline V lookup: CDR1 SGHKS, CDR2 YYEKEE (reference sequence). The DNA for the CDR3 is TGTGCCAGCAGCTTGGCAGGGGTAGATACGCAGTATTTT. The encoded protein is CASSLAGVDTQYF.

This rearrangement joins TRBV7-8 to TRBJ2-3; D remains ambiguous. This CDR3 region has 13 residues. V shed 8 bases and J shed 2 bases, with 11 bases lying between them. Per germline, CDR1 SGHVS and CDR2 FQNEAQ. CDR3 DNA: TGTGCCAGCTCCGGCCAGGTCACAGATACGCAGTATTTT. This codes for CASSGQVTDTQYF.

CDR3: CSARGAETQYF. The CDR3 DNA reads as TGCAGTGCTAGGGGGGCCGAGACCCAGTACTTC. The chain has TRBV20-1 and TRBJ2-5; a weak D match, TRBD1 (6 bases). Germline V gene sequence: CDR1 DFQATT, CDR2 SNEGSKA (reference sequence). The CDR3 spans 11 residues. V was trimmed by 3 bases and J by 5 bases, leaving 7 bases between them.

The chain employs TRBV9 and TRBJ2-7; D is perhaps TRBD1 (7 bases). The CDR3 runs to 16 residues. The germline V and J ends were trimmed by 0 bases and 2 bases, with 15 bases remaining between them. Germline V CDR1 and CDR2: SGDLS, YYNGEE. CDR3 amino acids: CASSVDIGGGAYEQYF. In DNA form, the CDR3 reads TGTGCCAGCAGCGTAGATATAGGAGGGGGCGCCTACGAGCAGTACTTC. The variable domain in full, with the rest retrieved from reference TRBV9 and TRBJ2-7, is DSGVTQTPKHLITATGQRVTLRCSPRSGDLSVYWYQQSLDQGLQFLIQYYNGEERAKGNILERFSAQQFPDLHSELNLSSLELGDSALYFCASSVDIGGGAYEQYFGPGTRLTVT.

The V and J genes are TRBV5-1 and TRBJ2-1, with 13 nucleotides matching TRBD2. Germline assignment: CDR1 SGHRS and CDR2 YFSETQ. V lost 4 bases and J lost 9; bases outside the gene matches: 13. The CDR3 is 17 residues long. CDR3 amino acids: CASSPRGGTSGASEQFF. For the CDR3, the DNA is TGCGCCAGCAGCCCCAGGGGGGGGACTAGCGGGGCTAGTGAGCAGTTCTTC.

The chain has TRBV6-1 and TRBJ1-5; a possible D gene is TRBD1 (5 bases). CDR1 is MNHNS, CDR2 SASEGT, per germline. The V end lost 2 bases, the J end lost 0 bases, and 8 bases lay between the germline ends. This CDR3 has 15 residues. This CDR3 is CASSEFTGSNQPQHF. DNA of the CDR3: TGTGCCAGCAGTGAATTCACAGGTAGCAATCAGCCCCAGCATTTT.

The DNA for the CDR3 is TGTGCCAGCAGTTACCGACTAGCGCTCGGCGATACGCAGTATTTT. This sequence encodes CASSYRLALGDTQYF. V usage is TRBV6-5 and J usage is TRBJ2-3; TRBD2 agrees at 8 bases. The CDR3 length is 15 residues. The junction had 7 bases not matched to a gene; V was cut back by 2 bases and J by 6 bases. Germline assignment: CDR1 MNHEY and CDR2 SVGAGI.

The gene calls are TRBV28 and TRBJ1-2; a possible D gene is TRBD1 (6 bases). This CDR3 contains 20 residues. Germline-derived CDR1 and CDR2 are MDHEN and SYDVKM. V gave up 7 bases and J gave up 11 bases, with 41 bases separating them. CDR3 DNA: TGTGCCAGCACTAGACCAGGGGATGGGGTCTCCTGGATGGGGTCGGAAACTTACACCTTC. This codes for CASTRPGDGVSWMGSETYTF.

The chain joins TRBV30 to TRBJ2-6, with TRBD1 matching over 7 bases. The V gene's germline CDR1 is GTSNPN and CDR2 SVGIG (reference sequence). V shed 5 bases, J shed 4 bases, and the junction held 5 bases outside the gene matches. CDR3 size: 14 residues. In nucleotides, the CDR3 is TGTGCCTGGGTACCGGGACAGGGGGCCAACGTCCTGACTTTC. The encoded protein is CAWVPGQGANVLTF.

The count of this clone is one. The J gene is TRBJ2-2, the V gene TRBV28; 8 bases are shared with TRBD1. Trimming removed 2 bases from V and 7 bases from J; junction bases left unmatched: 9. Germline V gene data show CDR1 as MDHEN and CDR2 as SYDVKM. This CDR3 spans 16 amino acids. The CDR3 nucleotides read TGTGCCAGCAGTTTAGGGCCAGGGGGCGCCGTCGGGGAGCTGTTTTTT. Its protein is CASSLGPGGAVGELFF.

V and J are TRBV9 and TRBJ1-4, with a possible D match to TRBD1 (5 bases). In germline, CDR1 is SGDLS, CDR2 YYNGEE. V was pared by 0 bases and J by 7 bases, with 13 bases between. The CDR3 loop spans 15 amino acids. The CDR3 loop is CASSVGQGWGEKLFF. In DNA, the CDR3 is TGTGCCAGCAGCGTAGGTCAGGGTTGGGGTGAAAAACTGTTTTTT.

This clone was picked up one time. The V and J genes are TRBV19 and TRBJ1-4; tentative D call: TRBD1 (5 bases). Looked up from germline, CDR1 is LNHDA and CDR2 is SQIVND (reference sequence). This CDR3 has 15 amino acids. V dropped 7 bases and J dropped 5 bases, with 17 bases sitting between them. The CDR3 here is CASTRRGTGNEKLFF. For the CDR3, the DNA is TGTGCCAGTACTAGGAGGGGCACGGGCAATGAAAAACTGTTTTTT. The whole variable domain, filled in from reference TRBV19 and TRBJ1-4, reads DGGITQSPKYLFRKEGQNVTLSCEQNLNHDAMYWYRQDPGQGLRLIYYSQIVNDFQKGDIAEGYSVSREKKESFPLTVTSAQKNPTAFYLCASTRRGTGNEKLFFGSGTQLSVL.

This rearrangement joins TRBV6-5 to TRBJ2-5; D unresolved. Trimming removed 2 bases from V and 5 bases from J, with 12 bases in between. Per germline, CDR1 MNHEY and CDR2 SVGAGI. CDR3 size: 14 residues. Here the CDR3 reads CASSYGPVRETQYF. In nucleotides, the CDR3 is TGTGCCAGCAGTTACGGGCCGGTTAGGGAGACCCAGTACTTC.

J is TRBJ2-6 and V is TRBV27; a possible D gene is TRBD1 (6 bases). Trimming left V 3 bases short and J 3 bases short, with 12 bases between. The CDR3 is 16 amino acids. CDR1 is MNHEY, CDR2 SMNVEV, per germline (reference sequence). In nucleotides, the CDR3 is TGTGCCAGCAGTTTCTCAGGGGCGGGTGGGGCCAACGTCCTGACTTTC. This codes for CASSFSGAGGANVLTF.

V usage is TRBV7-8 and J usage is TRBJ1-1; 9 nucleotides agree with TRBD1. Trimming removed 8 bases from V and 4 bases from J; junction bases left unmatched: 8. Looked up from germline, CDR1 is SGHVS and CDR2 is FQNEAQ. This CDR3 comprises 14 residues. The CDR3 DNA sequence: TGTGCCAGCGGTTTACAGGGGGCTAGCACTGAAGCTTTCTTT. This codes for CASGLQGASTEAFF.

The genes are TRBV5-6 and TRBJ1-2; the D gene is possibly TRBD1 (6 bases). CDR1 and CDR2 (germline): SGHDT, YYEEEE. There are 11 residues in the CDR3. V lost 7 bases to trimming and J lost 6 bases, with 10 bases between them. The CDR3 bases are TGTGCCAGCGAGGGACAACATGGCTACACCTTC. Encoded protein: CASEGQHGYTF.

The chain links TRBV18 to TRBJ2-3; 8 bases match TRBD2. In germline, CDR1 is KGHSH, CDR2 LQKENI. CDR3 length: 19 amino acids. J was trimmed by 2 bases and V by 0 bases; bases with no gene match: 13. CDR3 protein: CASSPPLNGRAGDTDTQYF. The CDR3 DNA reads TGTGCCAGCTCACCACCTTTAAATGGTCGAGCGGGGGACACAGATACGCAGTATTTT.

The chain uses TRBV6-1 and TRBJ1-1; D unresolved. Germline V gene sequence: CDR1 MNHNS, CDR2 SASEGT. The ends were cut back, 4 bases at V and 1 base at J, with 7 bases in the middle. The CDR3 has 13 amino acids. The CDR3 loop is CASSATENTEAFF. The CDR3 DNA sequence: TGTGCCAGCAGTGCCACAGAGAACACTGAAGCTTTCTTT.

This chain uses TRBV5-1 with TRBJ1-4; 11 positions match TRBD1. Unmatched junction bases numbered 3, after V lost 3 bases and J lost 8 bases. CDR1 and CDR2 (germline): SGHRS, YFSETQ. The CDR3 has 14 amino acids. This CDR3 reads CASSWTGGKEKLFF. The CDR3 bases are TGCGCCAGCAGCTGGACAGGGGGCAAGGAAAAACTGTTTTTT.

The chain is built from TRBV5-6 and TRBJ2-2; D uncertain. In germline, CDR1 is SGHDT, CDR2 YYEEEE. The CDR3 length is 13 residues. V was pared by 2 bases and J by 5 bases, with 7 bases between. Here the CDR3 reads CASSLAWTGELFF. CDR3 DNA: TGTGCCAGCAGCTTAGCTTGGACCGGGGAGCTGTTTTTT.

The rearrangement uses TRBV7-7 and TRBJ2-1; a possible D gene is TRBD2 (5 bases). Germline V lookup: CDR1 SSHAT, CDR2 FNYEAQ (reference sequence). The length of the CDR3 is 16 residues. The V end lost 8 bases, the J end lost 4 bases, and 21 bases lay between the germline ends. CDR3 loop: CASSPGSGVKYNEQFF. The CDR3 bases are TGTGCCAGCTCCCCGGGGAGCGGAGTCAAATACAATGAGCAGTTCTTC.

This clone came up once. V and J are TRBV25-1 and TRBJ2-3; 10 bases map to TRBD2. CDR1 and CDR2 (germline): MGHDK, SYGVNS. V lost 2 bases and J lost 5; bases outside the gene matches: 4. CDR3 length equals 15 residues. DNA of the CDR3: TGTGCCAGCAGTGAACAGGCTAGCGGGAGAGATACGCAGTATTTT. Translating gives CASSEQASGRDTQYF.